This T cell receptor beta chain stems from a study of shared clonotypes between healthy human individuals. Study observations and caveats: Generation of non-shared clonotypes was less probable than generation of clonotypes shared by all four donors.

V was clipped by 8 bases and J by 0 bases, with 16 bases between them. Germline V gene data show CDR1 as MDHEN and CDR2 as SYDVKM. The CDR3 is 16 residues long. CD45RO negativity and positive selection for CCR7 defined naive CD8 cells, a population that excluded terminally differentiated effector memory CD45RA+ cells. Details on this clone: What it binds is not known.

Measured with immunoSEQ multiplex PCR; TCRdb has only the in-frame clones, and not every one. The sample consists of fewer than 1 million clones, approximately 97% of them appearing once. This sequence originates from a man in his thirties or forties in good health. Sequenced material: naive CD8+ T cells sorted from blood. The chain joins TRBV28 to TRBJ2-2; D remains unclear. CDR3 region: CASHSEWHSNTGELFF. The CDR3 DNA reads TGTGCCAGCCACTCAGAGTGGCACTCGAACACCGGGGAGCTGTTTTTT. The variable domain in full, with the rest retrieved from reference TRBV28 and TRBJ2-2, is DVKVTQSSRYLVKRTGEKVFLECVQDMDHENMFWYRQDPGLGLRLIYFSYDVKMKEKGDIPEGYSVSREKKERFSLILESASTNQTSMYLCASHSEWHSNTGELFFGEGSRLTVL.